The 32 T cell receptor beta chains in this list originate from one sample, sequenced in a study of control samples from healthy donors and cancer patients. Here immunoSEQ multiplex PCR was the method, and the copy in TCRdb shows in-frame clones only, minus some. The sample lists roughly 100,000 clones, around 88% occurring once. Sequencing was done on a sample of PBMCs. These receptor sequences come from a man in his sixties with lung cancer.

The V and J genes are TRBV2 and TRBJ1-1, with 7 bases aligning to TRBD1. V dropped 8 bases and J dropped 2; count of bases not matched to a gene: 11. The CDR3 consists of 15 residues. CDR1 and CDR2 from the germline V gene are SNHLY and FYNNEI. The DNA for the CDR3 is TGTGCCAGCGTCCGGGACAGCCAATTTAACACTGAAGCTTTCTTT. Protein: CASVRDSQFNTEAFF.

CDR3: CASSSPGTSGVNEQFF. As DNA, the CDR3 is TGCGCCAGCAGCTCCCCCGGGACTAGCGGGGTGAATGAGCAGTTCTTC. This chain joins TRBV5-1 and TRBJ2-1, with 13 bases aligning to TRBD2. Germline V gene lookup returns CDR1 SGHRS and CDR2 YFSETQ. J gave up 7 bases and V 3 bases, and 7 bases lay outside the gene matches. The CDR3 consists of 16 residues.

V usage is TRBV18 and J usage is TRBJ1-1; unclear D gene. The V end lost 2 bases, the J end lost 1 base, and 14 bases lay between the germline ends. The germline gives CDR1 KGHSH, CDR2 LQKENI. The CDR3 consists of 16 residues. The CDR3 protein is CASSPRKQSQNTEAFF. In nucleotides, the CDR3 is TGTGCCAGCTCACCAAGGAAACAATCCCAGAACACTGAAGCTTTCTTT.

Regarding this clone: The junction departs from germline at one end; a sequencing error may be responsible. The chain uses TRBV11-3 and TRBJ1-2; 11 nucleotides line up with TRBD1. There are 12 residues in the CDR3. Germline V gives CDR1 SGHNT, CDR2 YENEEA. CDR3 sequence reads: CASSSGQGAFSF. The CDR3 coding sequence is TGTGCCAGCAGCTCCGGACAGGGGGCGTTCTCCTTC.

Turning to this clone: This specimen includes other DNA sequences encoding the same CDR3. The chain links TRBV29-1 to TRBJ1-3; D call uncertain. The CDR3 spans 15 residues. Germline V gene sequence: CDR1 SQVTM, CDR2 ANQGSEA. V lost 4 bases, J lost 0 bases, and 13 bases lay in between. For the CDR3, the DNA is TGCAGCGTTGTGTTGGGCCAATTCTCTGGAAACACCATATATTTT. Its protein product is CSVVLGQFSGNTIYF.

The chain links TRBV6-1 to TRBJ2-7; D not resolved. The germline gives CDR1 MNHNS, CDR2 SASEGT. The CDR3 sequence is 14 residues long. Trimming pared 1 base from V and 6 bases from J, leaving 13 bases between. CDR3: CASSEGKGWFEQYV. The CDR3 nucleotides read TGTGCCAGCAGTGAAGGAAAAGGGTGGTTCGAGCAGTACGTC.

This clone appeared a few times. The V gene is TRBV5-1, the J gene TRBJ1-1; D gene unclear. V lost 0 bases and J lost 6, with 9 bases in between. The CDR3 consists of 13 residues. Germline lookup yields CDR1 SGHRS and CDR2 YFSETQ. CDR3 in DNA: TGCGCCAGCAGCTTGGCCTCCGGGGCTGAAGCTTTCTTT. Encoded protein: CASSLASGAEAFF. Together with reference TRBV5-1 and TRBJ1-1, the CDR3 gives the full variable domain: KAGVTQTPRYLIKTRGQQVTLSCSPISGHRSVSWYQQTPGQGLQFLFEYFSETQRNKGNFPGRFSGRQFSNSRSEMNVSTLELGDSALYLCASSLASGAEAFFGQGTRLTVV.

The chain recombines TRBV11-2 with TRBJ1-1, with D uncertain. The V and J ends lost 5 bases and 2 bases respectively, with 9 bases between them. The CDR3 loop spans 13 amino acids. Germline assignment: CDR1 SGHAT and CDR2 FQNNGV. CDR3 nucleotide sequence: TGTGCCAGCAGCCGTAACCTCAACACTGAAGCTTTCTTT. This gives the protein CASSRNLNTEAFF. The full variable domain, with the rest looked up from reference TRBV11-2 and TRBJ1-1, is EAGVAQSPRYKIIEKRQSVAFWCNPISGHATLYWYQQILGQGPKLLIQFQNNGVVDDSQLPKDRFSAERLKGVDSTLKIQPAKLEDSAVYLCASSRNLNTEAFFGQGTRLTVV.

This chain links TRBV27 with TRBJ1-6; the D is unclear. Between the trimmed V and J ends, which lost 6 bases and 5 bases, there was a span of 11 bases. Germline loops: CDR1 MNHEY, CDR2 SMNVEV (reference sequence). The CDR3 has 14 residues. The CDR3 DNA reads TGTGCCAGCAGGGTACCGACTAATAATTCACCCCTCCACTTT. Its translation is CASRVPTNNSPLHF.

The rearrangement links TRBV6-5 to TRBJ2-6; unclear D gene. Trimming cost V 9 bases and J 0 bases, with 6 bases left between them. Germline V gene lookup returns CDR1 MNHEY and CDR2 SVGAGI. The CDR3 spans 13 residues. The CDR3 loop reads CASFASGANVLTF. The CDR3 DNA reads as TGTGCCAGTTTCGCCTCTGGGGCCAACGTCCTGACTTTC.

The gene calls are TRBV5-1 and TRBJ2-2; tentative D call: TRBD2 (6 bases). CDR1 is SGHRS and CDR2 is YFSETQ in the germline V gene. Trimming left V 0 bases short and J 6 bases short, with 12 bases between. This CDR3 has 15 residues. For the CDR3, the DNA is TGCGCCAGCAGCTTGGGGGCAGGGACTGCCGGGGAGCTGTTTTTT. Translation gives CASSLGAGTAGELFF.

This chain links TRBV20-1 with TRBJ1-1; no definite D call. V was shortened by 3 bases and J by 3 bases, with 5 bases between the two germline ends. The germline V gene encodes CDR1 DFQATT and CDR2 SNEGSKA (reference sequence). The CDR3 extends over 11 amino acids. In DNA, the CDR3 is TGCAGTGCTAGGGATTACACTGAAGCTTTCTTT. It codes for CSARDYTEAFF.

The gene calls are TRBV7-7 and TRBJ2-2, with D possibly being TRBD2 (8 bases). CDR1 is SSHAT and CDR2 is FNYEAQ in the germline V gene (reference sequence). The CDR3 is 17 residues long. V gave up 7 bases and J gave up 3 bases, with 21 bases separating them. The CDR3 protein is CASTRAGAGGDTGELFF. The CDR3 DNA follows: TGTGCCAGCACCCGAGCGGGGGCAGGGGGGGACACCGGGGAGCTGTTTTTT.

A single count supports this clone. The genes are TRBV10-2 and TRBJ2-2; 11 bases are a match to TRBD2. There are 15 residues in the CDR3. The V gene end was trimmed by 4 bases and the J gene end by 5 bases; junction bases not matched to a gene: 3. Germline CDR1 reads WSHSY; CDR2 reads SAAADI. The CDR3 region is CASSASGGRTGELFF. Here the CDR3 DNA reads TGCGCCAGCAGTGCTAGCGGGGGGCGAACCGGGGAGCTGTTTTTT.

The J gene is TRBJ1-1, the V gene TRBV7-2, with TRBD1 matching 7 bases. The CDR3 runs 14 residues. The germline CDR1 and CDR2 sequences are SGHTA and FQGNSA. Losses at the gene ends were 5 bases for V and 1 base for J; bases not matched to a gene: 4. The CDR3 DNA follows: TGTGCCAGCAGCCCGGACAGGCGGAACACTGAAGCTTTCTTT. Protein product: CASSPDRRNTEAFF.

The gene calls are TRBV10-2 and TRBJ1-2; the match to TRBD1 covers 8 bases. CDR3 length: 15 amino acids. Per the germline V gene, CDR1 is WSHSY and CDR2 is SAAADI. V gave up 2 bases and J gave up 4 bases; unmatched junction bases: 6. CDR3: CASSETHQGAYGYTF. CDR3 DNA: TGCGCCAGCAGTGAGACCCACCAGGGGGCCTATGGCTACACCTTC.

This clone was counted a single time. CDR3 nucleotide sequence: TGTGCCAGCATGAACTCTGGGGCCAACGTCCTGACTTTC. This sequence encodes CASMNSGANVLTF. The chain recombines TRBV2 with TRBJ2-6, with D hard to call. Germline V gives CDR1 SNHLY, CDR2 FYNNEI. With 7 bases removed from V and 0 bases from J, the gap between germline ends came to 4 bases. The CDR3 covers 13 residues.

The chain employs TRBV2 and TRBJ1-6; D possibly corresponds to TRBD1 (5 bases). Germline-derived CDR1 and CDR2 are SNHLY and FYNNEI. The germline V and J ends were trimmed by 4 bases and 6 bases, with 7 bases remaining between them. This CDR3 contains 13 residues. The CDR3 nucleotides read TGTGCCAGCAGTGTGGGGCCTAATTCACCCCTCCACTTT. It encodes CASSVGPNSPLHF.

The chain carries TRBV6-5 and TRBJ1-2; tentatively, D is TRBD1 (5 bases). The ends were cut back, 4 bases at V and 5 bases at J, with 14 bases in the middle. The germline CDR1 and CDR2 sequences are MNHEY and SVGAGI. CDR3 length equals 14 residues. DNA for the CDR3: TGTGCCAGCAGTTTCCGGGACGCGCGATATGGCTACACCTTC. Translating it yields CASSFRDARYGYTF.

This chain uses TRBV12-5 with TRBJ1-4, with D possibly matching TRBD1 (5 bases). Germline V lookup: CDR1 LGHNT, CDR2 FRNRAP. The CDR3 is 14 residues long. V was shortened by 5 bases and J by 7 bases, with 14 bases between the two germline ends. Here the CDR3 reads CASGPGTEVEKLFF. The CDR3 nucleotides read TGTGCTAGTGGTCCAGGGACTGAGGTTGAAAAACTGTTTTTT.

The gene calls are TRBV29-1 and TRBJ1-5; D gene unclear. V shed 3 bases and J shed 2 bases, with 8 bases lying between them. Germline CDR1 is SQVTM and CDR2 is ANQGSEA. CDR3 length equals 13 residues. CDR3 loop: CSVDAGGNQPQHF. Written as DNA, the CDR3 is TGCAGCGTTGACGCAGGCGGCAATCAGCCCCAGCATTTT.

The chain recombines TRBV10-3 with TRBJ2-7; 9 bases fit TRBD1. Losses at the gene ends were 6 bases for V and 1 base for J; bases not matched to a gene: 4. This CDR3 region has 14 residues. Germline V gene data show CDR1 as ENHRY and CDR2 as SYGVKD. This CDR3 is CAISRDRESYEQYF. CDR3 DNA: TGTGCCATCAGCCGGGACAGGGAGTCCTACGAGCAGTACTTC.

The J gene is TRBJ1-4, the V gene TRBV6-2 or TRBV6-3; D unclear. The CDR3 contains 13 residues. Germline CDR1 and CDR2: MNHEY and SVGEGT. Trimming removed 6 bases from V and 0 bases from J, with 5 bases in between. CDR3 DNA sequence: TGTGCCAGCAGCCGTGCAACTAATGAAAAACTGTTTTTT. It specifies CASSRATNEKLFF.

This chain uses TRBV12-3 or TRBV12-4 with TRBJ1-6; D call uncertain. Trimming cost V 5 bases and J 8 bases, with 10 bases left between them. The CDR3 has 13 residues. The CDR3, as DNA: TGTGCCAGCAGTACAGACGGCTATTCACCCCTCCACTTT. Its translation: CASSTDGYSPLHF.

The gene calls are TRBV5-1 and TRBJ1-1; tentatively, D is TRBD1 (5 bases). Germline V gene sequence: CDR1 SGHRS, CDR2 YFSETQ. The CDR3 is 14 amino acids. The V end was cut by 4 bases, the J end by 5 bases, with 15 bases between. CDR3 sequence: CASSEGSSGTEAFF. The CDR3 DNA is TGCGCCAGCAGCGAGGGGAGCTCAGGGACTGAAGCTTTCTTT.

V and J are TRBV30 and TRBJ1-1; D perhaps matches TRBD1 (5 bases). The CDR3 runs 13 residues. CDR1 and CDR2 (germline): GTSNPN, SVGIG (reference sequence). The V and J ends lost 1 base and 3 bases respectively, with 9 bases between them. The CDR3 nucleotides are TGTGCCTGGAGTGAGGGGTCCCACACTGAAGCTTTCTTT. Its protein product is CAWSEGSHTEAFF.

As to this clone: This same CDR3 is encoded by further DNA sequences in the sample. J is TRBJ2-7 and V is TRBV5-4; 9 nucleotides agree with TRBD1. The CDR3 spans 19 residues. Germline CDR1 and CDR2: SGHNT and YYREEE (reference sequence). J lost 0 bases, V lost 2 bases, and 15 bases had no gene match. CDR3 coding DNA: TGTGCCAGCAGCTTTGGTGGGACAGGGATCAAGGACGACTCCTACGAGCAGTACGTC. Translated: CASSFGGTGIKDDSYEQYV.

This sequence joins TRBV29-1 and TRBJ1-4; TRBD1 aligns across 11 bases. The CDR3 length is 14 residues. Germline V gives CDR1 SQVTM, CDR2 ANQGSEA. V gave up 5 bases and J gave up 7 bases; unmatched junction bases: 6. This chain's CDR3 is CSVYGQGAVEKLFF. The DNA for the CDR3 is TGCAGCGTTTACGGACAGGGGGCTGTTGAAAAACTGTTTTTT.

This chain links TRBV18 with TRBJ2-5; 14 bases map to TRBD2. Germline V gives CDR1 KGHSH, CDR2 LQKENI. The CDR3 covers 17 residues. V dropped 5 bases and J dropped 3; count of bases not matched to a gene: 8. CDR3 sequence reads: CASSANRLAGGKETQYF. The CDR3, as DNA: TGTGCCAGCTCAGCAAATCGACTAGCGGGGGGGAAAGAGACCCAGTACTTC.

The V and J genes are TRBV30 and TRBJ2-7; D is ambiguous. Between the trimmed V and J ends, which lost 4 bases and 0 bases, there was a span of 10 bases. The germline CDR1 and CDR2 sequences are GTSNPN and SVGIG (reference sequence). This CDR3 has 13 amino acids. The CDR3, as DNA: TGTGCCTGGAAAGGGCGGTCCTCCTACGAGCAGTACTTC. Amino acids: CAWKGRSSYEQYF.

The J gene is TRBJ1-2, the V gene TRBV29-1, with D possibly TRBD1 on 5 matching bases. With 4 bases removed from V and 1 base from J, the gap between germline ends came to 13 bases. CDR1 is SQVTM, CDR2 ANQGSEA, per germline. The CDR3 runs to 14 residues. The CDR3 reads CSVVEGHYNYGYTF. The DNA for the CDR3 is TGCAGCGTTGTGGAGGGGCACTATAACTATGGCTACACCTTC.

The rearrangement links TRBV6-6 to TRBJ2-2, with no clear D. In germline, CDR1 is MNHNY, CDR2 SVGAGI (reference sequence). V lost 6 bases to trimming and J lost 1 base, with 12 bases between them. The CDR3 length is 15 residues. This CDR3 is CASSPDRENTGELFF. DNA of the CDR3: TGTGCCAGCAGCCCGGACCGAGAGAACACCGGGGAGCTGTTTTTT.